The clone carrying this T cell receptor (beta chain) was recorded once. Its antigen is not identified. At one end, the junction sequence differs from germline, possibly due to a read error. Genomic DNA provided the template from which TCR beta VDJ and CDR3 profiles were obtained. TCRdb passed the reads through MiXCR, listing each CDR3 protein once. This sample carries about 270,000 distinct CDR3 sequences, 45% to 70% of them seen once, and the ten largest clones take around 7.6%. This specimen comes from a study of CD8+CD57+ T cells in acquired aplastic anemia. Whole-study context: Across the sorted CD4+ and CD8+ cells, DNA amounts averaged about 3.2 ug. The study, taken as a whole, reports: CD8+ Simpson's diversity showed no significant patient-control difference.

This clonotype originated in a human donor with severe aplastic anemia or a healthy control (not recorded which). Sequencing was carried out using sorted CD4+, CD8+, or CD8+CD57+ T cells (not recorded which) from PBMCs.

The CDR3 DNA is TGTGCCACCGGCACTAGAGGAGGGAACACCGGGGAGCTGTCTTTT. It yields the protein CATGTRGGNTGELSF. The rearrangement links TRBV15 to TRBJ2-2, with D maybe TRBD2 (6 bases). Germline assignment: CDR1 LNHNV and CDR2 YYDKDF (reference sequence). The CDR3 has 15 amino acids.